The rows below give T cell receptor beta chains drawn from one sample of a study of T cells in Graves' hyperthyroidism and ophthalmopathy. Each CDR3 protein is one row after TCRdb ran MiXCR on the multiplex PCR reads. The sample contains 600,000 to 700,000 distinct CDR3 sequences, approximately 15% of which appear only once. The material sequenced was blood. The receptors were sampled from a woman in her thirties or forties with Graves' ophthalmopathy. Both conserved end residues are part of each CDR3. The D gene is left open where the match is weak. Part of the rows lack a size; the others show once, few, many or a class for expanded clones.

j_call | d_call | v_call | clone_size | cdr3_nt | cdr3_aa
TRBJ1-2 | . | TRBV5-1 | many | TGCGCCAGCAGCTTGGGCGACACCCACTATGGCTACACCTTC | CASSLGDTHYGYTF
TRBJ2-1 | TRBD1 | TRBV6-2/TRBV6-3 | many | TGTGCCTCGGGGCAGGGGGCGCGGATTGAGCAGTTCTTC | CASGQGARIEQFF
TRBJ2-7 | . | TRBV28 | many | TGTGCCAGCAGTTCTGGACTTGCCCACGAGCAGTACTTC | CASSSGLAHEQYF
TRBJ1-1 | . | TRBV6-5 | many | TGTGCCAGCAGTTACTCCTCGCTGGGGACAGAAGCTTTCTTT | CASSYSSLGTEAFF
TRBJ1-5 | . | TRBV4-2 | . | TGTGCCAGCAGCCAAGATCCCGGGAAGAGGTATAGCAATCAGCCCCAGCATTTT | CASSQDPGKRYSNQPQHF
TRBJ2-7 | TRBD2 | TRBV30 | . | TGTGCCTGGAGTCAAGCGGGAGCTAGTGGGGAGCAGTACTTC | CAWSQAGASGEQYF
TRBJ2-5 | . | TRBV28 | many | TGTGCCAGCGGTGACAGACAGAAAGAGACCCAGTACTTC | CASGDRQKETQYF
TRBJ2-2 | TRBD2 | TRBV7-7 | . | TGTGCTAGCAGCTCCCGACTAGCGGGAGAAACCGGGGAGCTGTTTTTT | CASSSRLAGETGELFF
TRBJ2-7 | . | TRBV6-5 | many | TGTGCCAGCAACCCAAGACTGTCGACCTACGAGCAGTACTTC | CASNPRLSTYEQYF
TRBJ2-7 | . | TRBV6-1 | many | TGTGCCAGCAGGGGCCGGATGGAGCAGTACTTC | CASRGRMEQYF
TRBJ2-7 | . | TRBV20-1 | many | TGCAGTGCTACCTTGGATTCCTACGAGCAGTACTTC | CSATLDSYEQYF
TRBJ1-3 | . | TRBV9 | . | TGTGCCAGCAGCGAAGGGGATGGAAACACCATATATTTT | CASSEGDGNTIYF
TRBJ2-6 | . | TRBV6-2/TRBV6-3 | many | TGTGCCAGCTTGGAATCTGGGGCCAACGTCCTGACTTTC | CASLESGANVLTF
TRBJ2-5 | . | TRBV20-1 | many | TGCAGTGCTATCCAAGAGACCCAGTACTTC | CSAIQETQYF
TRBJ1-1 | . | TRBV29-1 | . | TGCAGCGTTGGAGCAGAGAACACTGAAGCTTTCTTT | CSVGAENTEAFF
TRBJ2-6 | . | TRBV6-1 | many | TGTGCCAGCAGCGAACAGGGTGCTGGGGCCAACGTCCTGACTTTC | CASSEQGAGANVLTF
TRBJ2-5 | . | TRBV3-1 | few | TGTGCCAGCAGCCCCAAAGTCCAAGAGACCCAGTACTTC | CASSPKVQETQYF
TRBJ2-5 | . | TRBV6-1 | many | TGTGCATCCCTCAGGGATCCGTCTAGAGAGACCCAGTACTTC | CASLRDPSRETQYF